These 3 T cell receptor beta chains were sequenced from one sample in a study of blood T cell repertoires in COVID-19. Measured with immunoSEQ multiplex PCR; TCRdb has only the in-frame clones, and not every one. The data hold roughly 380,000 clones, with over 75% observed a single time. The sequenced sample was peripheral blood. Every receptor here comes from a woman aged 40-49 years with COVID-19, enrolled during active disease.

The chain couples TRBV19 to TRBJ2-1, with a weak D call TRBD1 (5 bases). Germline V CDR1 and CDR2: LNHDA, SQIVND (reference sequence). The CDR3 length is 15 residues. Trimming pared 4 bases from V and 9 bases from J, leaving 19 bases between. The CDR3 DNA follows: TGTGCCAGTAGTAGTATGGCAGGGAAGGTGAGTGAGCAGTTCTTC. Its translation: CASSSMAGKVSEQFF. The whole variable domain, remainder taken from reference TRBV19 and TRBJ2-1, is DGGITQSPKYLFRKEGQNVTLSCEQNLNHDAMYWYRQDPGQGLRLIYYSQIVNDFQKGDIAEGYSVSREKKESFPLTVTSAQKNPTAFYLCASSSMAGKVSEQFFGPGTRLTVL.

Note on this clone: This same CDR3 is encoded by further DNA sequences in the sample. This chain links TRBV7-2 with TRBJ1-1; D is unclear. The CDR3 runs 14 residues. Germline V lookup: CDR1 SGHTA, CDR2 FQGNSA. V lost 1 base and J lost 1, with 7 bases in between. The chain's CDR3 is CASSLERGNTEAFF. In DNA form, the CDR3 reads TGTGCCAGCAGCTTAGAACGCGGGAACACTGAAGCTTTCTTT.

This clone was detected only once. The chain has TRBV9 and TRBJ2-2, with a weak D call TRBD1 (5 bases). Germline CDR1 reads SGDLS; CDR2 reads YYNGEE. V was trimmed by 3 bases and J by 0 bases, leaving 15 bases between them. This CDR3 is 17 amino acids long. In nucleotides, the CDR3 is TGTGCCAGCAGCGACCTTACAAGGGGCGCGAACACCGGGGAGCTGTTTTTT. Amino acid sequence: CASSDLTRGANTGELFF.